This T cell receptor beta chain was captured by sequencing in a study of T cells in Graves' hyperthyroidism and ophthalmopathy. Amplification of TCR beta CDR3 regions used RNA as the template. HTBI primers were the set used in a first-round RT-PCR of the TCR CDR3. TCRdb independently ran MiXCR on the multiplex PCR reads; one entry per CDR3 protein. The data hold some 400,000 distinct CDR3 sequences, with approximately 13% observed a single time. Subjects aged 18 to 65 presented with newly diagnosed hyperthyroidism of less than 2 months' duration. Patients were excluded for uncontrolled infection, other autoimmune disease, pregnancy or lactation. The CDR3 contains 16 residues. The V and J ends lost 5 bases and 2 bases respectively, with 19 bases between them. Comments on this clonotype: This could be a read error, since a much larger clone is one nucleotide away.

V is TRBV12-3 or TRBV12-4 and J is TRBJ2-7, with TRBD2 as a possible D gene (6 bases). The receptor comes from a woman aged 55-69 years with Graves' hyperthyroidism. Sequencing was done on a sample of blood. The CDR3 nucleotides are TGTGCCAGCAGTCCAGGAGGGTGGACTTTAACCTACGAGCAGTACTTC. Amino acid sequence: CASSPGGWTLTYEQYF.